This T cell receptor (beta chain) was identified in a study of shared clonotypes between healthy human individuals. A remark on this clone: The antigen is unknown.

This CDR3 spans 16 amino acids. Per germline, CDR1 KGHSH and CDR2 LQKENI. V gave up 0 bases and J gave up 4 bases, with 14 bases separating them. Genomic DNA belonging to each subset was distributed in equal measure over several immunoSEQ plates. Original analysis: For the immunoSEQ data, sequences were junction-only without quality scores, so filtering differed. Using immunoSEQ multiplex PCR, the repertoire was profiled, and TCRdb retains in-frame clones only, with some absent. That table is the source of V, J and clone size, and D and trimming were worked out from the DNA. The repertoire has millions of clones, more than 80% of them found once; the top ten carry 0.39%. Study findings and constraints: Non-shared clonotypes showed lower generation probabilities than clonotypes common to all four donors. Tissue TCR repertoires likely differ from these blood-only repertoires.

The chain employs TRBV18 and TRBJ2-3; D may be TRBD1 (5 bases). What was sequenced was naive CD4+ T cells from PBMCs. Documented subset: CD45RA+ positively selected. The receptor comes from a man younger than 30 in good health. Some clones in this sample may be carry-over from other donors' samples. CDR3 in amino acids: CASSPPKGYEADTQYF. As DNA, the CDR3 is TGTGCCAGCTCACCACCTAAGGGGTACGAGGCAGATACGCAGTATTTT.